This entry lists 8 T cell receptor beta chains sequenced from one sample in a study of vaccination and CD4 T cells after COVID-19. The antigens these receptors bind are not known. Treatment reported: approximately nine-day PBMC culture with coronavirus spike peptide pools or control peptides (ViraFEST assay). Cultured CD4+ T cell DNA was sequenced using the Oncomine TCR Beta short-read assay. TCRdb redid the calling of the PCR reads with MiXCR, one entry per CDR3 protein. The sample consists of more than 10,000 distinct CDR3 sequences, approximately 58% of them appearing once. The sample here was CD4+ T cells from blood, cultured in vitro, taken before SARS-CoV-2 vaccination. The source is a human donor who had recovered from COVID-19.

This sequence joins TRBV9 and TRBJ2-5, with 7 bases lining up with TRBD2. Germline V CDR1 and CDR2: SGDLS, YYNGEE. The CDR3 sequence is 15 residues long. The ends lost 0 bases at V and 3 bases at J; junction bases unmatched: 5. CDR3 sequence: CASSVAGTTKETQYF. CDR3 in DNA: TGTGCCAGCAGCGTAGCTGGGACTACCAAAGAGACCCAGTACTTC.

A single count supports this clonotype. The chain's CDR3 is CASSPRLAGGDTQYF. As DNA, the CDR3 is TGTGCCAGCAGCCCGAGACTAGCGGGCGGGGATACGCAGTATTTT. The chain carries TRBV6-2 or TRBV6-3 and TRBJ2-3; 10 nucleotides align to TRBD2. Germline V CDR1 and CDR2: MNHEY, SVGEGT. CDR3 length: 15 amino acids. Unmatched junction bases numbered 9, after V lost 6 bases and J lost 6 bases.

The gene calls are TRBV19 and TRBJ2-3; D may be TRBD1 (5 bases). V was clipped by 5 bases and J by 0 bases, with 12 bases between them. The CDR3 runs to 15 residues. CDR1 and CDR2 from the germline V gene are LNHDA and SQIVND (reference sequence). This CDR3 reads CASSPRQISTDTQYF. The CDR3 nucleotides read TGTGCCAGTAGTCCCCGACAGATTAGCACAGATACGCAGTATTTT.

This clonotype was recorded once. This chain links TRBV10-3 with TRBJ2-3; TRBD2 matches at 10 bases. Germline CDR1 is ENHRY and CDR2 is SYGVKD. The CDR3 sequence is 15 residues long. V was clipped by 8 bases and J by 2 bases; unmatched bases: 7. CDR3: CAIGALAGTTDTQYF. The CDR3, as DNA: TGTGCCATCGGTGCACTAGCGGGGACCACAGATACGCAGTATTTT.

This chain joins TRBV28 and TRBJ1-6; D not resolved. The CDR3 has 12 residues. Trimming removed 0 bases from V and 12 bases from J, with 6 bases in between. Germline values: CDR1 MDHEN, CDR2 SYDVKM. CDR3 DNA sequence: TGTGCCAGCAGTTTATGGCGGTTACCCCTCCACTTT. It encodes CASSLWRLPLHF.

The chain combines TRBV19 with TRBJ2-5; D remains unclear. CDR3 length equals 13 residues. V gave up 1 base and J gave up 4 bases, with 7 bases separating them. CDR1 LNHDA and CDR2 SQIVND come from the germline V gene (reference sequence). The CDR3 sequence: CASSIGRLETQYF. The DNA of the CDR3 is TGTGCCAGTAGTATAGGCCGGTTAGAGACCCAGTACTTC. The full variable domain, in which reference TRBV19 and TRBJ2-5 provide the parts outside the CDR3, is DGGITQSPKYLFRKEGQNVTLSCEQNLNHDAMYWYRQDPGQGLRLIYYSQIVNDFQKGDIAEGYSVSREKKESFPLTVTSAQKNPTAFYLCASSIGRLETQYFGPGTRLLVL.

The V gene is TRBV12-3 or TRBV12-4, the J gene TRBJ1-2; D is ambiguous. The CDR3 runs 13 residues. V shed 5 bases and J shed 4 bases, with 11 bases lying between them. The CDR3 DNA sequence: TGTGCCAGCAGTCCCGCGGTCGTCTATGGCTACACCTTC. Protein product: CASSPAVVYGYTF.

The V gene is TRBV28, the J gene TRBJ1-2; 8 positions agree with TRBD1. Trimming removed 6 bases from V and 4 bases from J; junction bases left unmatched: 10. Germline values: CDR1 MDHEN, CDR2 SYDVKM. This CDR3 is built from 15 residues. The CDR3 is CASRERTGFSYGYTF. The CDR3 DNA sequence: TGTGCCAGCAGAGAGAGGACAGGGTTCAGCTATGGCTACACCTTC.